The 14 T cell receptor beta chains below come from one sample, sequenced in a study of blood T cell repertoires in COVID-19. Repertoires were generated with immunoSEQ multiplex PCR, while TCRdb's copy carries only in-frame clones and drops some. The table has approximately 350,000 clones, approximately 90% seen once; the top ten hold roughly 3.3%. Sequencing was done on a sample of peripheral blood. The receptors were sampled from a woman in her late teens or twenties who had recovered from COVID-19.

V is TRBV4-1 and J is TRBJ2-3; 14 nucleotides align to TRBD2. CDR1 and CDR2 from the germline V gene are MGHRA and YSYEKL. The V and J ends lost 3 bases and 1 base, in that order; junction bases with no gene match: 3. There are 17 residues in the CDR3. In DNA, the CDR3 is TGCGCCAGCAGCCAGGGGGGACTAGCGGGAGGCACAGATACGCAGTATTTT. Translated, it gives CASSQGGLAGGTDTQYF.

The rearrangement uses TRBV11-3 and TRBJ1-5, with D possibly matching TRBD1 (5 bases). V was shortened by 9 bases and J by 0 bases, with 15 bases between the two germline ends. The CDR3 length is 15 residues. Germline V lookup: CDR1 SGHNT, CDR2 YENEEA. The CDR3 DNA reads TGTGCCAGAGATTCCGGACACAATAGCAATCAGCCCCAGCATTTT. Translation gives CARDSGHNSNQPQHF.

The V gene is TRBV7-9, the J gene TRBJ2-2; 12 bases are a match to TRBD1. Germline V gene data show CDR1 as SEHNR and CDR2 as FQNEAQ (reference sequence). The CDR3 has 16 amino acids. J gave up 2 bases and V 4 bases, and 2 bases lay outside the gene matches. The CDR3 coding sequence is TGTGCCAGCAGCTCGGGACAGGGGGCCAACACCGGGGAGCTGTTTTTT. Protein: CASSSGQGANTGELFF.

The chain is built from TRBV6-5 and TRBJ1-1, with a weak D call TRBD1 (6 bases). CDR3 size: 13 residues. Germline CDR1 and CDR2: MNHEY and SVGAGI. Trimming took 5 bases from V and 2 from J, leaving 9 bases between them. As DNA, the CDR3 is TGTGCCAGCAGTAGGGACATCAACACTGAAGCTTTCTTT. Its protein product is CASSRDINTEAFF.

V and J are TRBV29-1 and TRBJ1-2; no firm D call. This CDR3 comprises 13 residues. From germline, CDR1 is SQVTM and CDR2 ANQGSEA. The V end lost 4 bases, the J end lost 6 bases, and 15 bases lay between the germline ends. The CDR3 is CSVVRSGFDGYTF. The CDR3 DNA is TGCAGCGTTGTGAGGTCGGGGTTCGATGGCTACACCTTC.

A single count supports this clone. The chain recombines TRBV30 with TRBJ1-2; the match to TRBD1 covers 8 bases. The CDR3 covers 15 residues. Germline V gene data show CDR1 as GTSNPN and CDR2 as SVGIG (reference sequence). Losses at the gene ends were 5 bases for V and 3 bases for J; bases not matched to a gene: 11. CDR3 region: CAWGRDRGYDYGYTF. DNA of the CDR3: TGTGCCTGGGGGCGAGACAGGGGTTATGACTATGGCTACACCTTC.

V gene TRBV10-3 combines with J gene TRBJ2-6; D is perhaps TRBD1 (5 bases). Per the germline V gene, CDR1 is ENHRY and CDR2 is SYGVKD. The CDR3 extends over 16 amino acids. Trimming shortened V by 3 bases and J by 2 bases, and 11 bases separated the two germline ends. The CDR3 region has the DNA TGTGCCATCAGTGACGGCAGGGTGGCTGGGGCCAACGTCCTGACTTTC. Translated: CAISDGRVAGANVLTF.

The chain has TRBV18 and TRBJ2-1, with 11 bases that match TRBD2. The junction had 4 bases not matched to a gene; V was cut back by 3 bases and J by 6 bases. The CDR3 totals 15 residues. Germline CDR1 is KGHSH and CDR2 is LQKENI. CDR3 sequence: CASSPGTSGPNEQFF. CDR3 DNA: TGTGCCAGCTCACCTGGGACTAGCGGACCCAATGAGCAGTTCTTC.

V gene TRBV7-2 combines with J gene TRBJ1-5; D may be TRBD1 (6 bases). The CDR3 loop spans 14 amino acids. The germline CDR1 and CDR2 sequences are SGHTA and FQGNSA. V dropped 1 base and J dropped 6 bases, with 10 bases sitting between them. Written as DNA, the CDR3 is TGTGCCAGCAGCTTAGGCAGGGGTCCTCAGCCCCAGCATTTT. Translated: CASSLGRGPQPQHF.

This chain connects TRBV7-2 to TRBJ2-7; the match to TRBD2 covers 14 bases. The CDR3 is 19 residues long. The V and J ends lost 0 bases and 3 bases, in that order; junction bases with no gene match: 10. Looked up from germline, CDR1 is SGHTA and CDR2 is FQGNSA. The CDR3 region has the DNA TGTGCCAGCAGCTTAGCGGCGACTAGCGGGAGGGCCATTTTCTACGAGCAGTACGTC. Translating gives CASSLAATSGRAIFYEQYV.

This sequence joins TRBV7-9 and TRBJ1-1, with a possible D match to TRBD1 (5 bases). V dropped 0 bases and J dropped 2 bases, with 10 bases sitting between them. This CDR3 region has 15 residues. In germline, CDR1 is SEHNR, CDR2 FQNEAQ (reference sequence). The chain's CDR3 is CASSLATALNTEAFF. The DNA for the CDR3 is TGTGCCAGCAGCTTAGCGACAGCCCTCAACACTGAAGCTTTCTTT. Supplemented by reference TRBV7-9 and TRBJ1-1, the full variable domain reads DTGVSQNPRHKITKRGQNVTFRCDPISEHNRLYWYRQTLGQGPEFLTYFQNEAQLEKSRLLSDRFSAERPKGSFSTLEIQRTEQGDSAMYLCASSLATALNTEAFFGQGTRLTVV.

This chain connects TRBV6-2 or TRBV6-3 to TRBJ2-1; 9 nucleotides line up with TRBD2. Germline V gene lookup returns CDR1 MNHEY and CDR2 SVGEGT. V lost 0 bases and J lost 3; bases outside the gene matches: 15. This CDR3 comprises 20 residues. This CDR3 reads CASSYSPQERGAPRYNEQFF. CDR3 in DNA: TGTGCCAGCAGTTACTCCCCCCAAGAGCGGGGGGCCCCCCGCTACAATGAGCAGTTCTTC.

The V and J genes are TRBV11-2 and TRBJ1-1; D not resolved. Trimming stripped 4 bases from V and 11 bases from J, with 14 bases between. This CDR3 region has 12 residues. The germline CDR1 and CDR2 sequences are SGHAT and FQNNGV. This CDR3 reads CASSSGGFGAFF. The DNA of the CDR3 is TGTGCCAGCAGCTCGGGAGGGTTTGGGGCTTTCTTT.

The chain combines TRBV19 with TRBJ1-1; 9 nucleotides match TRBD1. The germline CDR1 and CDR2 sequences are LNHDA and SQIVND (reference sequence). V trimming: 4 bases; J trimming: 5 bases; junction bases outside the gene matches: 11. The CDR3 is 16 residues long. Here the CDR3 reads CASSTGTGRLRTEAFF. The DNA of the CDR3 is TGTGCCAGTAGTACCGGGACAGGGAGGCTTAGAACTGAAGCTTTCTTT.